This T cell receptor beta chain was sequenced during a study of T cell repertoires in cytomegalovirus infection. Study background: CMV epitopes used comprised recently identified HLA-C-restricted ones and well-studied HLA-B-restricted ones. From public TCR beta signatures came an indication of both CMV infection and matching HLA type.

Study-level results: Cumulative public TCR beta family frequency identified carriers of CMV plus the relevant HLA. There were HLA-C-restricted CMV-specific TCR beta clonotypes dominating the ex vivo response.

Each CDR3 protein is one row after TCRdb ran MiXCR on the reads. In the table there are roughly 80,000 distinct CDR3 sequences, approximately 24% of which are singletons. A few counts support this clonotype. Its antigen is not identified. A much larger clone differs by one base, so this may be a read error. The CDR3 sequence is 12 residues long. Germline V gene data show CDR1 as MNHEY and CDR2 as SMNVEV (reference sequence). The receptor comes from a human donor in good health (CMV status not recorded). Some clones in this sample may be carry-over from other donors' samples. The source material was CD8+ T cells from cultured PBMCs, sampled from culture after CMV antigen stimulation. J is TRBJ2-7 and V is TRBV27, with TRBD1 matching 9 bases. CDR3 sequence (DNA): TGTGCCGGCAGCCGGGACAGGGTCGAGCAGTACTTC. Translation: CAGSRDRVEQYF.